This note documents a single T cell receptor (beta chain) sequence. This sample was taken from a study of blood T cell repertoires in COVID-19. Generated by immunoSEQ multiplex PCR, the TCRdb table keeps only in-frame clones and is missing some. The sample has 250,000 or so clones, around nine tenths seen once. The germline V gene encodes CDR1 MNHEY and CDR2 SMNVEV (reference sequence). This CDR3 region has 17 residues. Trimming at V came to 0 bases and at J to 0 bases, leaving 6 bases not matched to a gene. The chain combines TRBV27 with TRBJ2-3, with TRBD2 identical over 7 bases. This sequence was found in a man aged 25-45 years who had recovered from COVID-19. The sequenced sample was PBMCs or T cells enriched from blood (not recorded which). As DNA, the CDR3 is TGTGCCAGCAGTTTATCTACGCGGGGGAGTAGCACAGATACGCAGTATTTT. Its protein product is CASSLSTRGSSTDTQYF.